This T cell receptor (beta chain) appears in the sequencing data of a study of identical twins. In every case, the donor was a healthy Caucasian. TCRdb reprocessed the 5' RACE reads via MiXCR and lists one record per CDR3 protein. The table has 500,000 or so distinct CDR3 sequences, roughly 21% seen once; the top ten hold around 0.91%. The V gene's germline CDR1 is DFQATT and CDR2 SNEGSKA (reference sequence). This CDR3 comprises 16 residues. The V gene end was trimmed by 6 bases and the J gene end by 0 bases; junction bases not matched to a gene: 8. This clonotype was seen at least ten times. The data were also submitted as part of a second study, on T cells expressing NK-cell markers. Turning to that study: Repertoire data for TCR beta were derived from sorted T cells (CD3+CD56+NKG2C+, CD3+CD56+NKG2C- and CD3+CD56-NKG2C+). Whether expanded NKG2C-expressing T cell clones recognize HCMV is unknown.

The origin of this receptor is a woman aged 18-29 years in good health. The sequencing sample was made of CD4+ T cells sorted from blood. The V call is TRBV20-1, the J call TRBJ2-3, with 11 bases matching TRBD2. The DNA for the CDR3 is TGCAGTGCAGGAGTAGTAGCGGGAGGGAGCACAGATACGCAGTATTTT. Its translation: CSAGVVAGGSTDTQYF.